This entry describes one TCR beta chain. These data come from a study of blood T cell repertoires in COVID-19. For the study at large: COVID-19 samples, acute and convalescent, were from the United States, Italy and Spain. From T cells, B-cell-depleted T cells, or PBMCs came the material, which was cDNA or gDNA.

CDR1 and CDR2 (germline): SGHNT, YYREEE (reference sequence). The CDR3 runs 12 residues. V was shortened by 5 bases and J by 7 bases, with 13 bases between the two germline ends. Original handling: Amplification of reference gene primers provided the estimated nucleated cell counts. The table came from immunoSEQ multiplex PCR; TCRdb's copy has only in-frame clones and leaves some out. V, J and clone size reflect that table, while D and trimming were determined from the DNA. This table holds roughly 110,000 clones, roughly 81% found once. The V gene is TRBV5-4, the J gene TRBJ2-7; possible D gene TRBD1, 6 bases. The sample comprised peripheral blood. This TCR was sampled from a man in his forties or fifties with acute or convalescent COVID-19. CDR3 sequence: CASRYPGDEQYF. The CDR3 DNA reads as TGTGCCAGCAGATATCCAGGGGATGAGCAGTACTTC.